This TCR beta chain was sequenced in a study of shared clonotypes between healthy human individuals. Each sorted subset replicate got 200 ng genomic DNA, 25,000 to 35,000 genomes. Some clones are missing from TCRdb's copy, which holds only in-frame ones; the method was immunoSEQ multiplex PCR. The sample shows some 680,000 clones, 73% of them seen only once. This TCR derives from a woman in her 30s in good health. The sequencing sample was made of memory CD4+ T cells sorted from blood. Documented subset: CD45RA-negative fraction.

This CDR3 is CAWSCRSLSLNTEAFF. The CDR3 coding sequence is TGTGCCTGGTCTTGCCGATCGTTGAGTCTGAACACTGAAGCTTTCTTT. V usage is TRBV30 and J usage is TRBJ1-1, with unresolved D. Germline CDR1 reads GTSNPN; CDR2 reads SVGIG (reference sequence). The V gene lost 5 bases and the J gene lost 0 bases, with 19 bases spanning the gap. The CDR3 has 16 residues.